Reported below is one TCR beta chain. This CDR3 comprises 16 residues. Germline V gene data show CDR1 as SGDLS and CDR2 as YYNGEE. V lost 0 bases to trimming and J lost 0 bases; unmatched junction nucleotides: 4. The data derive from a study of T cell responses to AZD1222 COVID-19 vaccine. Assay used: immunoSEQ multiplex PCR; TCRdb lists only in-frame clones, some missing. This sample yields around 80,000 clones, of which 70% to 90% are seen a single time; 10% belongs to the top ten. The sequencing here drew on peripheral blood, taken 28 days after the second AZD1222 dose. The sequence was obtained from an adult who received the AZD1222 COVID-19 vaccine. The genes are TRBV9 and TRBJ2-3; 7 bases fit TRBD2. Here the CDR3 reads CASSVGLAASTDTQYF. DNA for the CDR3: TGTGCCAGCAGCGTAGGTCTAGCGGCCAGCACAGATACGCAGTATTTT.